The 25 T cell receptor beta chains given below trace back to one sample, sequenced in a study of T cell responses to AZD1222 COVID-19 vaccine. Clones were read by immunoSEQ multiplex PCR, and TCRdb kept only the in-frame ones, dropping some. The table has more than 95,000 clones, around 80% seen once. The sequencing used peripheral blood, collected 28 days after the second AZD1222 dose. These receptors were obtained from an adult who received the AZD1222 COVID-19 vaccine.

The chain couples TRBV5-1 to TRBJ1-6; no clear D gene. The length of the CDR3 is 19 residues. The germline CDR1 and CDR2 sequences are SGHRS and YFSETQ. V gave up 4 bases and J gave up 1 base, with 21 bases separating them. CDR3 sequence: CASSERVKGLESYNSPLHF. For the CDR3, the DNA is TGCGCCAGCAGCGAGAGGGTTAAAGGCCTTGAATCCTATAATTCACCCCTCCACTTT.

CDR3 coding DNA: TGCGCCAGCAGTTTGACAGGGGTAGAGACCCAGTACTTC. This translates into CASSLTGVETQYF. V and J are TRBV5-1 and TRBJ2-5; 8 bases align to TRBD1. The ends lost 5 bases at V and 4 bases at J; junction bases unmatched: 4. Germline CDR1 and CDR2: SGHRS and YFSETQ. The CDR3 consists of 13 residues.

This clone was counted a few times. The V call is TRBV10-1, the J call TRBJ1-4, with a weak D call TRBD1 (6 bases). The CDR3 is 13 residues long. Germline V CDR1 and CDR2: WNHNN, SYGVQD (reference sequence). The ends were cut back, 4 bases at V and 3 bases at J, with 6 bases in the middle. The CDR3 DNA reads TGCGCCAGCAGTGGGACAGCTAATGAAAAACTGTTTTTT. This codes for CASSGTANEKLFF.

This clone was seen only once. The rearrangement joins TRBV6-5 to TRBJ1-2; the match to TRBD1 covers 7 bases. Germline trimming cut 6 bases from V and 2 bases from J; bases unmatched to any gene: 6. CDR3 length: 14 amino acids. Germline V gene lookup returns CDR1 MNHEY and CDR2 SVGAGI. The CDR3 DNA is TGTGCCAGCAGAGACAGGGCGTTAAACTATGGCTACACCTTC. Translation: CASRDRALNYGYTF.

The chain carries TRBV5-1 and TRBJ2-1, with D perhaps given as TRBD1 or TRBD2 (5 bases each). The length of the CDR3 is 15 residues. Trimming left V 3 bases short and J 6 bases short, with 16 bases between. Germline CDR1 SGHRS, CDR2 YFSETQ. The CDR3 is CASSWMGVGTNEQFF. In nucleotides, the CDR3 is TGCGCCAGCAGCTGGATGGGGGTGGGAACCAATGAGCAGTTCTTC. Complete variable domain (other parts from reference TRBV5-1 and TRBJ2-1): KAGVTQTPRYLIKTRGQQVTLSCSPISGHRSVSWYQQTPGQGLQFLFEYFSETQRNKGNFPGRFSGRQFSNSRSEMNVSTLELGDSALYLCASSWMGVGTNEQFFGPGTRLTVL.

The sample holds a few counts of this clone. The chain uses TRBV27 and TRBJ1-5; 11 bases are a match to TRBD1. This CDR3 contains 20 residues. V was clipped by 6 bases and J by 7 bases; unmatched bases: 23. The germline V gene encodes CDR1 MNHEY and CDR2 SMNVEV (reference sequence). The CDR3 is CASSRLKKWPGQGDLQPQHF. CDR3 in DNA: TGTGCCAGCAGCCGTTTAAAAAAGTGGCCGGGACAGGGGGACTTACAGCCCCAGCATTTT.

This clone showed up just once. The gene calls are TRBV27 and TRBJ2-7, with 7 bases fitting TRBD1. Trimming cost V 5 bases and J 0 bases; bases outside gene matches: 10. The CDR3 runs 16 residues. Per the germline V gene, CDR1 is MNHEY and CDR2 is SMNVEV (reference sequence). CDR3 residues: CASSPSSGTVSYEQYF. As DNA, the CDR3 is TGTGCCAGCAGTCCATCCTCTGGGACAGTCTCCTACGAGCAGTACTTC.

The V call is TRBV7-3, the J call TRBJ1-1; TRBD1 might be the D (5 bases). With 2 bases removed from V and 5 bases from J, the gap between germline ends came to 18 bases. Germline V gene sequence: CDR1 SGHTA, CDR2 FQGTGA. The CDR3 length is 16 residues. CDR3 nucleotides: TGTGCCAGCAGCTTAGCGGGGTCGGGGACGGGGACTGAAGCTTTCTTT. It codes for CASSLAGSGTGTEAFF.

V is TRBV5-5 and J is TRBJ2-3; 7 bases align to TRBD2. Trimming at V came to 2 bases and at J to 6 bases, leaving 3 bases not matched to a gene. There are 13 residues in the CDR3. CDR1 is SGHKS, CDR2 YYEKEE, per germline (reference sequence). The CDR3, as DNA: TGTGCCAGCAGCTTACTGGGAGGGGATACGCAGTATTTT. This translates into CASSLLGGDTQYF.

The chain joins TRBV18 to TRBJ2-3; TRBD2 aligns across 9 bases. The V gene's germline CDR1 is KGHSH and CDR2 LQKENI. This CDR3 has 15 residues. The trim removed 3 bases at V and 5 bases at J, leaving 6 bases unmatched. CDR3: CASSPPGTSLDTQYF. In nucleotides, the CDR3 is TGTGCCAGCTCACCGCCCGGGACTAGCCTAGATACGCAGTATTTT.

This sequence joins TRBV29-1 and TRBJ1-2; tentative D call: TRBD1 (6 bases). Germline-derived CDR1 and CDR2 are SQVTM and ANQGSEA. V dropped 3 bases and J dropped 8 bases, with 16 bases sitting between them. The CDR3 runs to 13 residues. The CDR3 is CSVDGPGQWGYTF. DNA for the CDR3: TGCAGCGTTGACGGACCCGGACAGTGGGGCTACACCTTC.

The chain is built from TRBV3-1 (or the pseudogene TRBV3-2) and TRBJ1-1, with a tentative D call TRBD1 (6 bases). The CDR3 runs 15 residues. The V and J ends lost 3 bases and 6 bases respectively, with 17 bases between them. The germline V gene encodes CDR1 LGHDT and CDR2 YNNKEL (reference sequence). CDR3 residues: CASSQPGTYTSEAFF. The CDR3 region has the DNA TGTGCCAGCAGCCAGCCCGGGACATACACTTCTGAAGCTTTCTTT.

The rearrangement uses TRBV27 and TRBJ1-4, with D perhaps matching TRBD1 (5 bases). Trimming took off 2 bases at V and 1 base at J, with 11 bases between the two ends. The CDR3 extends over 16 amino acids. Germline CDR1 and CDR2: MNHEY and SMNVEV (reference sequence). This CDR3 reads CASSLTGTRTNEKLFF. The DNA of the CDR3 is TGTGCCAGCAGTTTAACGGGGACTCGAACTAATGAAAAACTGTTTTTT.

This chain connects TRBV4-1 to TRBJ1-5; a possible D gene is TRBD1 (5 bases). The CDR3 sequence is 16 residues long. The germline V gene encodes CDR1 MGHRA and CDR2 YSYEKL. The ends were cut back, 2 bases at V and 7 bases at J, with 18 bases in the middle. CDR3 DNA: TGCGCCAGCAGCCAACAAGGGTCAGGGTCAGGGCAGCCCCAGCATTTT. Translated, it gives CASSQQGSGSGQPQHF.

The rearrangement links TRBV28 to TRBJ1-1, with no clear D. The CDR3 contains 14 residues. Germline values: CDR1 MDHEN, CDR2 SYDVKM. V shed 10 bases and J shed 0 bases, with 15 bases lying between them. The CDR3 DNA is TGTGCCACTCGGACGGCTCAAATGAACACTGAAGCTTTCTTT. Protein sequence: CATRTAQMNTEAFF.

The chain employs TRBV7-9 and TRBJ1-2, with TRBD1 identical over 7 bases. The CDR3 contains 15 residues. V lost 3 bases to trimming and J lost 4 bases; unmatched junction nucleotides: 8. Germline V gene sequence: CDR1 SEHNR, CDR2 FQNEAQ (reference sequence). The CDR3 bases are TGTGCCAGCAGCTTTCCCCGGGACAGTGGCTATGGCTACACCTTC. It codes for CASSFPRDSGYGYTF.

The rearrangement uses TRBV19 and TRBJ2-7; D is uncertain. With 5 bases removed from V and 2 bases from J, the gap between germline ends came to 13 bases. From germline, CDR1 is LNHDA and CDR2 SQIVND (reference sequence). The CDR3 is made up of 14 amino acids. CDR3 in amino acids: CASSDYGFPYEQYF. Here the CDR3 DNA reads TGTGCCAGTAGTGATTACGGGTTTCCCTACGAGCAGTACTTC.

The J gene is TRBJ1-6, the V gene TRBV5-4; D is possibly TRBD1 (6 bases). The CDR3 loop spans 15 amino acids. Germline CDR1 is SGHNT and CDR2 is YYREEE (reference sequence). The V and J ends lost 4 bases and 0 bases respectively, with 8 bases between them. The CDR3 bases are TGTGCCAGCAGCGAGGACAGCTCCTATAATTCACCCCTCCACTTT. Its protein product is CASSEDSSYNSPLHF.

The table lists this clone with a count of one. The chain combines TRBV11-2 with TRBJ1-1, with TRBD1 as a possible D gene (6 bases). Germline V gene sequence: CDR1 SGHAT, CDR2 FQNNGV. This CDR3 contains 15 residues. The V end was cut by 1 base, the J end by 5 bases, with 14 bases between. CDR3 loop: CASSLVGGRETEAFF. The CDR3 DNA is TGTGCCAGCAGCTTAGTAGGGGGGCGCGAGACTGAAGCTTTCTTT.

The genes are TRBV7-2 and TRBJ2-3; D may match TRBD1 or TRBD2 (5 bases each). Germline values: CDR1 SGHTA, CDR2 FQGNSA. The germline V and J ends were trimmed by 5 bases and 6 bases, with 21 bases remaining between them. CDR3 size: 16 residues. The CDR3 sequence: CASSMSGGTVRDTQYF. The CDR3 DNA follows: TGTGCCAGCAGCATGAGTGGGGGAACAGTTAGGGATACGCAGTATTTT.

This clone was counted only a few times. This chain links TRBV11-2 with TRBJ2-1; TRBD2 matches 9 bases. Germline loops: CDR1 SGHAT, CDR2 FQNNGV. This CDR3 comprises 15 residues. Trimming at V came to 6 bases and at J to 6 bases, leaving 9 bases not matched to a gene. Written as DNA, the CDR3 is TGTGCCAGCAGTCCCGGGACTAGCTGGGGCAATGAGCAGTTCTTC. Translating it yields CASSPGTSWGNEQFF.

V gene TRBV5-4 combines with J gene TRBJ2-7, with 7 bases matching TRBD1. The germline gives CDR1 SGHNT, CDR2 YYREEE (reference sequence). V lost 0 bases and J lost 2; bases outside the gene matches: 8. This CDR3 is built from 16 residues. CDR3 nucleotides: TGTGCCAGCAGCTTGGGCCCCGGCACAGGGGCCTACGAGCAGTACTTC. It yields the protein CASSLGPGTGAYEQYF.

This chain links TRBV7-9 with TRBJ2-5; 8 bases map to TRBD1. Per germline, CDR1 SEHNR and CDR2 FQNEAQ (reference sequence). J lost 4 bases, V lost 5 bases, and 3 bases had no gene match. This CDR3 is built from 13 residues. The CDR3 bases are TGTGCCAGCAGCCCAGGGGGCCGAGAGACCCAGTACTTC. This codes for CASSPGGRETQYF. Complete variable domain (other parts from reference TRBV7-9 and TRBJ2-5): DTGVSQNPRHKITKRGQNVTFRCDPISEHNRLYWYRQTLGQGPEFLTYFQNEAQLEKSRLLSDRFSAERPKGSFSTLEIQRTEQGDSAMYLCASSPGGRETQYFGPGTRLLVL.

This rearrangement joins TRBV9 to TRBJ2-2; 12 bases line up with TRBD2. V was pared by 4 bases and J by 1 base, with 11 bases of the junction left unmatched. CDR3 size: 19 residues. Germline lookup yields CDR1 SGDLS and CDR2 YYNGEE. The CDR3 sequence: CASSPRLAGDPKNTGELFF. CDR3 DNA sequence: TGTGCCAGCAGCCCCCGACTAGCGGGGGACCCGAAGAACACCGGGGAGCTGTTTTTT.

The V and J genes are TRBV6-5 and TRBJ1-5, with 7 nucleotides matching TRBD1. The CDR3 runs to 13 residues. Germline V lookup: CDR1 MNHEY, CDR2 SVGAGI. Losses at the gene ends were 6 bases for V and 7 bases for J; bases not matched to a gene: 6. CDR3 bases: TGTGCCAGCAGCCAGGGACAGTCACAGCCCCAGCATTTT. Encoded protein: CASSQGQSQPQHF.